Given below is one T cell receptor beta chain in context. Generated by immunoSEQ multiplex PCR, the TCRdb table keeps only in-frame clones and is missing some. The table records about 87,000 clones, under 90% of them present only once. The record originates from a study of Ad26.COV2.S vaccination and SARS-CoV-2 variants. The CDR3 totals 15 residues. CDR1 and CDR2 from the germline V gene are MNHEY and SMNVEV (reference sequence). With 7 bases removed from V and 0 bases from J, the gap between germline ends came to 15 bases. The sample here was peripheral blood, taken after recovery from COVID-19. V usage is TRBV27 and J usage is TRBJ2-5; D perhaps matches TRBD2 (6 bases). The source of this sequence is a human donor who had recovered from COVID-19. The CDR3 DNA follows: TGTGCCAGCAAAAAGAACCTAGCGCACCAAGAGACCCAGTACTTC. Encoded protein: CASKKNLAHQETQYF.